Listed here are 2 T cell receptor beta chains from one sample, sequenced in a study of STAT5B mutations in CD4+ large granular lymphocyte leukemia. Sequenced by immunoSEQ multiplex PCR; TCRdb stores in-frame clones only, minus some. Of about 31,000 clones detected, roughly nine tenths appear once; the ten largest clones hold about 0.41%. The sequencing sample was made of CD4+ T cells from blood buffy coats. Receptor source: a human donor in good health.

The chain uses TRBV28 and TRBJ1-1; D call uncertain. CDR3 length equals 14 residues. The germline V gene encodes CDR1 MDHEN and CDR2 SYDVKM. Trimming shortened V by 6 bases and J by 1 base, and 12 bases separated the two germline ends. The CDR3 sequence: CASRIMPGNTEAFF. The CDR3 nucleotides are TGTGCCAGCAGGATAATGCCAGGGAACACTGAAGCTTTCTTT.

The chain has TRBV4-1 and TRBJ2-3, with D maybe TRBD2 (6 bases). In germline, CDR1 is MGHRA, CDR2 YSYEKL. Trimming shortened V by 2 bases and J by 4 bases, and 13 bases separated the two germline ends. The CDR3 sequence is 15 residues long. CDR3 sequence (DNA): TGCGCCAGCAGCCAACTAGGGCTAGCGTCAGATACGCAGTATTTT. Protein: CASSQLGLASDTQYF.